This TCR beta chain was sequenced in a study of blood T cell repertoires in COVID-19. Study background: Samples of COVID-19 (acute and convalescent) were obtained from the United States, Italy and Spain. Sources were T cells, B-cell-depleted T cells, or PBMCs; the material itself was cDNA or gDNA.

Original data processing: Amplified reference gene primers provided the basis for estimating nucleated cell counts. Here immunoSEQ multiplex PCR was the method, and the copy in TCRdb shows in-frame clones only, minus some. V and J calls and clone size are those listed in that table; D and trimming were worked out from the DNA. The repertoire has around 450,000 clones, about 89% of them found once; the top ten carry 4% to 5.5%. The V gene's germline CDR1 is SGHNT and CDR2 YYREEE (reference sequence). J was trimmed by 5 bases and V by 4 bases; bases with no gene match: 4. The CDR3 totals 15 residues. This TCR was recovered from a woman between 25 and 40 years old with acute or convalescent COVID-19. The V gene is TRBV5-4, the J gene TRBJ2-2; 11 bases match TRBD2. The specimen was peripheral blood. CDR3 DNA: TGTGCCAGCAGCCTTAGCGGGGGGGGAACCGGGGAGCTGTTTTTT. It yields the protein CASSLSGGGTGELFF.